A single sample gave rise to the 9 T cell receptor beta chains below, sequenced in a study of shared T cell receptors in the human thymus. Data came from immunoSEQ multiplex PCR; TCRdb stores just in-frame clones and leaves some out. The data contain 63,000 or so clones, about 96% of them singletons. Sample: thymocytes. These TCRs come from a human donor.

The chain has TRBV7-9 and TRBJ1-5, with 8 bases that match TRBD1. CDR3 length: 15 residues. Germline-derived CDR1 and CDR2 are SEHNR and FQNEAQ (reference sequence). With 6 bases clipped from V and 2 bases from J, the junction kept 6 bases outside the gene matches. The DNA for the CDR3 is TGTGCCAGCAGTCGATCGGACAGGGGCAATCAGCCCCAGCATTTT. Protein: CASSRSDRGNQPQHF.

This clone occurred once. The rearrangement uses TRBV11-3 and TRBJ2-1; D is ambiguous. Per germline, CDR1 SGHNT and CDR2 YENEEA. Trimming removed 0 bases at V and 2 bases at J, with 11 bases between. The CDR3 length is 16 residues. CDR3 sequence (DNA): TGTGCCAGCAGCTTAGATAGGTTTTCCACCTACAATGAGCAGTTCTTC. Amino acid sequence: CASSLDRFSTYNEQFF. The whole variable domain, remainder taken from reference TRBV11-3 and TRBJ2-1, is EAGVVQSPRYKIIEKKQPVAFWCNPISGHNTLYWYLQNLGQGPELLIRYENEEAVDDSQLPKDRFSAERLKGVDSTLKIQPAELGDSAVYLCASSLDRFSTYNEQFFGPGTRLTVL.

This clone was recorded once. The chain links TRBV19 to TRBJ1-4; 11 nucleotides agree with TRBD1. V was pared by 7 bases and J by 7 bases, with 5 bases of the junction left unmatched. Germline CDR1 reads LNHDA; CDR2 reads SQIVND (reference sequence). This CDR3 has 14 residues. CDR3 in amino acids: CASTPGQGGEKLFF. CDR3 nucleotide sequence: TGTGCCAGTACTCCGGGACAGGGGGGTGAAAAACTGTTTTTT.

The chain uses TRBV7-3 and TRBJ2-6, with TRBD1 matching over 11 bases. Trimming at V came to 1 base and at J to 1 base, leaving 9 bases not matched to a gene. Germline CDR1 reads SGHTA; CDR2 reads FQGTGA. The CDR3 is 20 residues long. CDR3 region: CASSLKASGQGASGANVLTF. For the CDR3, the DNA is TGTGCCAGCAGCTTAAAAGCTTCCGGACAGGGGGCTTCTGGGGCCAACGTCCTGACTTTC.

J is TRBJ2-7 and V is TRBV6-5; a weak D match, TRBD1 (5 bases). CDR1 is MNHEY, CDR2 SVGAGI, per germline. V was shortened by 5 bases and J by 4 bases, with 6 bases between the two germline ends. The CDR3 contains 11 residues. For the CDR3, the DNA is TGTGCCAGCAGTGACAGATACGAGCAGTACTTC. Translating it yields CASSDRYEQYF.

The chain is built from TRBV4-3 and TRBJ2-1; 8 bases agree with TRBD2. The V segment lost 1 base and the J segment 9 bases; nucleotides outside the gene matches: 14. Looked up from germline, CDR1 is LGHNA and CDR2 is YSLEER. CDR3 length: 17 residues. CDR3 loop: CASSQVLGLAGGSEQFF. The CDR3 DNA reads as TGCGCCAGCAGCCAAGTTCTAGGACTAGCAGGAGGTAGTGAGCAGTTCTTC.

V is TRBV5-7 and J is TRBJ2-7; perhaps TRBD1 as D (5 bases). TRBV5-7 is assigned to the ORF class and has an uncertain function. The V end lost 3 bases, the J end lost 1 base, and 5 bases lay between the germline ends. CDR3 length equals 12 residues. For the CDR3, the DNA is TGTGCCAGCAGCTCAGGGTCCTACGAGCAGTACTTC. This translates into CASSSGSYEQYF.

V and J are TRBV14 and TRBJ1-6, with no clear D. The length of the CDR3 is 16 residues. Trimming pared 1 base from V and 10 bases from J, leaving 17 bases between. Germline assignment: CDR1 SGHDN and CDR2 FVKESK. The CDR3 DNA reads TGTGCCAGCAGCCAAGCCCACGGCGAATCGAGCTCACCCCTCCACTTT. Translation gives CASSQAHGESSSPLHF.

The chain carries TRBV27 and TRBJ1-1; 8 bases agree with TRBD1. Germline assignment: CDR1 MNHEY and CDR2 SMNVEV (reference sequence). The CDR3 covers 14 residues. The J segment lost 5 bases and the V segment lost 5 bases, leaving 7 bases of the junction unmatched. The CDR3 spells CASSPPGGHTEAFF. Here the CDR3 DNA reads TGTGCCAGCAGTCCCCCAGGGGGCCATACTGAAGCTTTCTTT.